The present T cell receptor beta chain was sequenced within a study of blood T cell repertoires in COVID-19. V lost 4 bases, J lost 5 bases, and 8 bases stayed unmatched. The CDR3 contains 16 residues. From germline, CDR1 is SGHRS and CDR2 YFSETQ. The table came from immunoSEQ multiplex PCR; TCRdb's copy has only in-frame clones and leaves some out. The data show 100,000 to 150,000 clones, around four fifths seen once. This TCR was recovered from an older man with COVID-19, enrolled during active disease. V is TRBV5-1 and J is TRBJ1-6; 8 bases fit TRBD1. The sample was peripheral blood. The CDR3 protein is CASSPPQGADNSPLHF. CDR3 DNA sequence: TGCGCCAGCAGCCCCCCCCAGGGGGCCGATAATTCACCCCTCCACTTT.